This TCR beta chain originates from a study of siplizumab effects on memory and regulatory T cells. Study results and caveats: Mappable alloreactive CD4+ clones came from Treg cells more than 55% of the time on average with siplizumab, against approximately 26% in controls. Poor capture below about 10^-5 frequency left most alloreactive clones unmapped to unstimulated subsets.

Details on this clone: The antigen is undetermined.

The repertoire was sequenced with immunoSEQ multiplex PCR; TCRdb's copy has only in-frame clones and lacks some. The table shows approximately 100,000 clones, with 94% occurring only once. The CDR3 loop spans 16 amino acids. Germline CDR1 SGDLS, CDR2 YYNGEE. V shed 0 bases and J 3 bases; nucleotides not matched to a gene: 6. The specimen sequenced was Tregs sorted from blood. This receptor was taken from a human donor in good health. The chain couples TRBV9 to TRBJ2-1, with 7 bases matching TRBD1. The CDR3 region is CASSVGGTALYNEQFF. CDR3 sequence (DNA): TGTGCCAGCAGCGTAGGGGGGACAGCCCTCTACAATGAGCAGTTCTTC.